Following are 27 T cell receptor beta chains from one sample sequenced in a study of graft-versus-host responses after intestinal transplantation. Produced via immunoSEQ multiplex PCR; TCRdb's table is partial and in-frame only. This sample has tens of thousands of clones; 85% to 90% occur once, and the top ten carry less than 0.12%. These receptors are not linked to any known antigen. Here the sequenced sample was unstimulated CD4+ T cells sorted from spleen or lymph node cells, taken before intestinal transplant. The receptors come from a human donor who received an intestinal transplant.

V gene TRBV6-1 combines with J gene TRBJ1-6; D possibly corresponds to TRBD1 (6 bases). CDR3 length equals 14 residues. The germline V gene encodes CDR1 MNHNS and CDR2 SASEGT. Trimming took off 6 bases at V and 7 bases at J, with 13 bases between the two ends. The CDR3 here is CASREQGWNSPLHF. CDR3 nucleotide sequence: TGTGCCAGCAGAGAACAGGGATGGAATTCACCCCTCCACTTT.

CDR3 nucleotides: TGTGCCAGCAGCTTAGCGCTTCTAGTTTACAATGAGCAGTTCTTC. Translation gives CASSLALLVYNEQFF. The chain links TRBV7-9 to TRBJ2-1, with D uncertain. This CDR3 contains 15 residues. CDR1 is SEHNR, CDR2 FQNEAQ, per germline (reference sequence). The V end lost 0 bases, the J end lost 4 bases, and 10 bases lay between the germline ends.

In its sample, this clone was seen once. This rearrangement joins TRBV6-4 to TRBJ2-7; 10 positions agree with TRBD1. This CDR3 spans 13 amino acids. CDR1 and CDR2 from the germline V gene are MRHNA and SNTAGT. Germline trimming cut 5 bases from V and 3 bases from J; bases unmatched to any gene: 1. CDR3 sequence (DNA): TGTGCCAGCAGTAGGGACAGGGGCTACGAGCAGTACTTC. Its translation is CASSRDRGYEQYF.

The chain links TRBV5-1 to TRBJ2-5, with D perhaps matching TRBD1 (6 bases). The germline V and J ends were trimmed by 2 bases and 9 bases, with 17 bases remaining between them. The CDR3 is made up of 14 amino acids. CDR1 and CDR2 (germline): SGHRS, YFSETQ. This CDR3 reads CASSLDGTREPQYF. CDR3 nucleotides: TGCGCCAGCAGCTTAGACGGGACAAGAGAACCCCAGTACTTC.

This chain uses TRBV28 with TRBJ2-7; D may be TRBD1 (6 bases). In germline, CDR1 is MDHEN, CDR2 SYDVKM. The CDR3 has 12 residues. The V gene lost 8 bases and the J gene lost 2 bases, with 10 bases spanning the gap. The CDR3 DNA sequence: TGTGCCAGCTCGACAGGTACCTACGAGCAGTACTTC. Its protein product is CASSTGTYEQYF.

CDR3 in amino acids: CASSFIPSGGTPEFF. Here the CDR3 DNA reads TGTGCCAGCAGCTTTATTCCTAGCGGGGGGACCCCGGAGTTCTTC. V gene TRBV5-4 combines with J gene TRBJ2-1; the match to TRBD2 covers 11 bases. With 2 bases clipped from V and 14 bases from J, the junction kept 12 bases outside the gene matches. Germline V lookup: CDR1 SGHNT, CDR2 YYREEE (reference sequence). This CDR3 comprises 15 residues.

This clone was recorded only once. Other nucleotide sequences in the sample specify the same CDR3. This chain connects TRBV18 to TRBJ2-7; 12 bases agree with TRBD2. The J segment lost 7 bases and the V segment lost 2 bases, leaving 0 bases of the junction unmatched. The CDR3 covers 13 residues. Germline-derived CDR1 and CDR2 are KGHSH and LQKENI. The CDR3 sequence is CASSPGLAGEQYF. As DNA, the CDR3 is TGTGCCAGCTCACCAGGACTAGCGGGGGAGCAGTACTTC.

The chain combines TRBV18 with TRBJ1-2, with D possibly matching TRBD1 (6 bases). Germline loops: CDR1 KGHSH, CDR2 LQKENI. The CDR3 length is 16 residues. V shed 3 bases and J shed 4 bases, with 18 bases lying between them. Here the CDR3 DNA reads TGTGCCAGCTCACCCCCGACAGGCCTCGGTAGCTATGGCTACACCTTC. It encodes CASSPPTGLGSYGYTF.

This chain uses TRBV6-5 with TRBJ2-7; the match to TRBD1 covers 8 bases. There are 14 residues in the CDR3. Germline trimming cut 5 bases from V and 3 bases from J; bases unmatched to any gene: 6. Germline lookup yields CDR1 MNHEY and CDR2 SVGAGI. CDR3: CASSPGTGYYEQYF. In DNA, the CDR3 is TGTGCCAGCAGTCCCGGGACAGGCTACTACGAGCAGTACTTC.

J is TRBJ2-2 and V is TRBV5-5; 9 bases match TRBD1. With 4 bases clipped from V and 0 bases from J, the junction kept 4 bases outside the gene matches. The CDR3 consists of 16 residues. CDR1 is SGHKS, CDR2 YYEKEE, per germline (reference sequence). CDR3 protein: CASSPGQGTNTGELFF. The CDR3 DNA reads as TGTGCCAGCAGCCCCGGACAGGGGACGAACACCGGGGAGCTGTTTTTT.

The V call is TRBV7-8, the J call TRBJ2-7; 11 nucleotides line up with TRBD2. The CDR3 has 16 amino acids. Germline CDR1 is SGHVS and CDR2 is FQNEAQ. Trimming removed 5 bases from V and 3 bases from J; junction bases left unmatched: 9. The CDR3 nucleotides read TGTGCCAGCAGCCCAGGCACTAGCGGGGGCCGCTACGAGCAGTACTTC. Its protein is CASSPGTSGGRYEQYF.

To note about this clone: Sequence at one end of the junction differs from germline and may be a read error. CDR3 sequence (DNA): TGCGCCAGCGGCTTGGGGGGCCCTAACACCGGGGAGCTGTTTTTT. This encodes CASGLGGPNTGELFF. This chain uses TRBV5-1 with TRBJ2-2; D assignment may be TRBD1 or TRBD2 (6 bases each). CDR1 and CDR2 from the germline V gene are SGHRS and YFSETQ. CDR3 length: 15 amino acids.

This chain links TRBV7-9 with TRBJ2-3; the D gene is possibly TRBD1 (7 bases). The CDR3 length is 16 residues. Trimming pared 3 bases from V and 1 base from J, leaving 14 bases between. Germline loops: CDR1 SEHNR, CDR2 FQNEAQ (reference sequence). The CDR3 here is CASSFAGTDRTDTQYF. The DNA of the CDR3 is TGTGCCAGCAGCTTCGCGGGGACAGACCGCACAGATACGCAGTATTTT.

J is TRBJ1-3 and V is TRBV7-3, with 12 bases that match TRBD1. Trimming cost V 5 bases and J 1 base; bases outside gene matches: 6. This CDR3 is built from 17 residues. The germline CDR1 and CDR2 sequences are SGHTA and FQGTGA. The CDR3 here is CASSPGTGGSSGNTIYF. As DNA, the CDR3 is TGTGCCAGCAGCCCCGGGACAGGGGGCTCGTCTGGAAACACCATATATTTT.

The chain is built from TRBV5-1 and TRBJ2-1; D is ambiguous. The CDR3 has 13 amino acids. V was trimmed by 0 bases and J by 6 bases, leaving 7 bases between them. The germline V gene has CDR1 SGHRS and CDR2 YFSETQ. CDR3 coding DNA: TGCGCCAGCAGCTTGGGTGTCCTCAATGAGCAGTTCTTC. Amino acids: CASSLGVLNEQFF. The entire variable domain, with the rest obtained from reference TRBV5-1 and TRBJ2-1, is as follows: KAGVTQTPRYLIKTRGQQVTLSCSPISGHRSVSWYQQTPGQGLQFLFEYFSETQRNKGNFPGRFSGRQFSNSRSEMNVSTLELGDSALYLCASSLGVLNEQFFGPGTRLTVL.

This clone was seen a single time. The chain links TRBV4-2 to TRBJ1-4, with 8 bases fitting TRBD1. This CDR3 region has 16 residues. Trimming removed 1 base from V and 3 bases from J; junction bases left unmatched: 4. The V gene's germline CDR1 is LGHNA and CDR2 YNFKEQ. The CDR3 loop is CASSQVGTGANEKLFF. The CDR3 region has the DNA TGTGCCAGCAGCCAAGTCGGGACAGGCGCTAATGAAAAACTGTTTTTT.

This chain links TRBV7-3 with TRBJ1-1, with D perhaps TRBD1 (6 bases). CDR1 and CDR2 (germline): SGHTA, FQGTGA. Between the trimmed V and J ends, which lost 5 bases and 5 bases, there was a span of 12 bases. The CDR3 has 13 residues. As DNA, the CDR3 is TGTGCCAGCAGCCCCCACCAGGGGACTGAAGCTTTCTTT. Translation: CASSPHQGTEAFF.

The rearrangement links TRBV4-1 to TRBJ1-2; weak D call: TRBD1 (5 bases). Trimming removed 0 bases from V and 8 bases from J, with 19 bases in between. Germline V gives CDR1 MGHRA, CDR2 YSYEKL. The CDR3 runs 16 residues. CDR3 nucleotide sequence: TGCGCCAGCAGCCAAGATTCCGGGGGGAATACATTGGGCTACACCTTC. This translates into CASSQDSGGNTLGYTF.

This chain joins TRBV5-4 and TRBJ1-4; D unresolved. V was shortened by 3 bases and J by 5 bases, with 14 bases between the two germline ends. Germline V gene sequence: CDR1 SGHNT, CDR2 YYREEE (reference sequence). The CDR3 spans 15 residues. The CDR3 spells CASSSGWGANEKLFF. The CDR3 coding sequence is TGTGCCAGCAGCTCCGGTTGGGGAGCGAATGAAAAACTGTTTTTT.

V gene TRBV2 combines with J gene TRBJ1-5; D unclear. Trimming took 3 bases from V and 1 from J, leaving 4 bases between them. CDR1 SNHLY and CDR2 FYNNEI come from the germline V gene. The CDR3 contains 13 residues. DNA of the CDR3: TGTGCCAGCAGTGAGGAGAGCAATCAGCCCCAGCATTTT. This codes for CASSEESNQPQHF.

The J gene is TRBJ1-1, the V gene TRBV5-8, with 7 bases matching TRBD1. CDR1 and CDR2 (germline): SGHTS, YDEGEE. V dropped 4 bases and J dropped 5; count of bases not matched to a gene: 8. The CDR3 is 14 residues long. CDR3 in DNA: TGTGCCAGCAGCGACCAGGGGGGTAGGACTGAAGCTTTCTTT. Translating gives CASSDQGGRTEAFF.

The genes are TRBV18 and TRBJ1-2; 9 bases match TRBD1. The trim removed 6 bases at V and 5 bases at J, leaving 10 bases unmatched. This CDR3 spans 15 amino acids. The germline V gene has CDR1 KGHSH and CDR2 LQKENI. The CDR3 nucleotides read TGTGCCAGCTCCCCAGACAGGGGGGGTATGTATGGCTACACCTTC. It specifies CASSPDRGGMYGYTF.

The chain is built from TRBV6-5 and TRBJ1-2; no clear D gene. V was cut by 6 bases and J by 5 bases, with 10 bases left in between. The CDR3 runs 12 residues. Germline CDR1 is MNHEY and CDR2 is SVGAGI. This CDR3 reads CASRGAGYGYTF. The CDR3 DNA reads as TGTGCCAGCAGGGGAGCCGGGTATGGCTACACCTTC.

This chain joins TRBV10-3 and TRBJ2-7, with 9 positions matching TRBD1. The length of the CDR3 is 16 residues. V gave up 5 bases and J gave up 2 bases; unmatched junction bases: 10. Germline values: CDR1 ENHRY, CDR2 SYGVKD. The CDR3 spells CAISPLGQGRAYEQYF. CDR3 nucleotides: TGTGCCATCAGTCCATTGGGACAGGGAAGGGCCTACGAGCAGTACTTC.

CDR3 DNA: TGTGCCAGCACCCGGAGTAGCGGGGGAGGCACAGATACGCAGTATTTT. This encodes CASTRSSGGGTDTQYF. V gene TRBV27 combines with J gene TRBJ2-3; 9 bases agree with TRBD2. V trimming: 7 bases; J trimming: 1 base; junction bases outside the gene matches: 9. Germline CDR1 reads MNHEY; CDR2 reads SMNVEV (reference sequence). The CDR3 runs to 16 residues.

In DNA, the CDR3 is TGTGCCAGCAAACGCCAGGGGAACACTGAAGCTTTCTTT. Protein product: CASKRQGNTEAFF. The chain employs TRBV6-5 and TRBJ1-1; TRBD1 is a possible D gene (5 bases). The CDR3 contains 13 residues. The V gene's germline CDR1 is MNHEY and CDR2 SVGAGI. V lost 7 bases to trimming and J lost 1 base, with 10 bases between them.

The V and J genes are TRBV6-5 and TRBJ1-6, with a weak D call TRBD1 (5 bases). Trimming took off 0 bases at V and 7 bases at J, with 10 bases between the two ends. Looked up from germline, CDR1 is MNHEY and CDR2 is SVGAGI. CDR3 size: 15 residues. As DNA, the CDR3 is TGTGCCAGCAGTTACTCGGGCAGGGTGAATTCACCCCTCCACTTT. Its translation: CASSYSGRVNSPLHF.